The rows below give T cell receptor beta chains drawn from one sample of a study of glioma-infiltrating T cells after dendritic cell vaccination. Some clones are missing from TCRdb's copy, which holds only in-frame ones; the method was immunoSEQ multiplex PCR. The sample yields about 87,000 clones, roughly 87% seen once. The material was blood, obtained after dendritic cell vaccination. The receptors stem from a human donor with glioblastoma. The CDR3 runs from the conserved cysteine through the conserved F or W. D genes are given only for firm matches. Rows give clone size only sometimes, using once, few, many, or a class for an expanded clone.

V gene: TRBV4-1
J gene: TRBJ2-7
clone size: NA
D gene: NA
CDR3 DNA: TGCGCCAGCAGCCAAGATTCCTCTACCTACGAGCAGTACTTC
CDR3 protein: CASSQDSSTYEQYF

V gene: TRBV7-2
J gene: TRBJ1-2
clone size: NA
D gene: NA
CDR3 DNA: TGTGCCAGCAGCTTAGATAAAGGGGGTAACTATGGCTACACCTTC
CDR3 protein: CASSLDKGGNYGYTF

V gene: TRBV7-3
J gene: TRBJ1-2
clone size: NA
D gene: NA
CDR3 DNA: TGTGCCAGCAGCTTATGGCCAGGGCAGGGCTACACCTTC
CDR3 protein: CASSLWPGQGYTF

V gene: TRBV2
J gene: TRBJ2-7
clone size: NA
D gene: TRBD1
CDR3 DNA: TGTGCCAGCACCGGACAGGGGGACTCTACGCAGCAGTACTTC
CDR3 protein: CASTGQGDSTQQYF

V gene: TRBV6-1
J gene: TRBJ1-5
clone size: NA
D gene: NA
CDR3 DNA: TGTGCCAGCAGTGATAGGCGGGGAAGTAAAGATCAGCCCCAGCATTTT
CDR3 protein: CASSDRRGSKDQPQHF

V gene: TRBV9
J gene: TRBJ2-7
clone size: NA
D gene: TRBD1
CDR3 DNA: TGTGCCAGCAGCGACGGGACAGGTCTCTACGAGCAGTACTTC
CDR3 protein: CASSDGTGLYEQYF

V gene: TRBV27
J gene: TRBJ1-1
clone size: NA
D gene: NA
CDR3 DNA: TGTGCCAGCAGTTCGGTAGGGGCGATAAAGAACACTGAAGCTTTCTTT
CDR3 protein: CASSSVGAIKNTEAFF

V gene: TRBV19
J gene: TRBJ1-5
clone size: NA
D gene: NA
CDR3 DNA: TGTGCCAGTAGTAAGGGGCAGGGCGATCAGCCCCAGCATTTT
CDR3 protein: CASSKGQGDQPQHF

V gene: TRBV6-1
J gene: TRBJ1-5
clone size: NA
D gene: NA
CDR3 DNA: TGTGCCAGCAGTGAAAGGGCCAGGGCGGGGAATCAGCCCCAGCATTTT
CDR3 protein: CASSERARAGNQPQHF

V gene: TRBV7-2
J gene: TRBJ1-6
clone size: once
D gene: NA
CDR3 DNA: TGTGCCAGCCGACAAGGGGAGGTAAATTCACCCCTCCACTTT
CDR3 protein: CASRQGEVNSPLHF

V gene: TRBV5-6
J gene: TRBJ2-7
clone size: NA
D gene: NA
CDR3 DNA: TGTGCCAGCAGCTTGACGGCAGGGCTCCACTACGAGCAGTACTTC
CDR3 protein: CASSLTAGLHYEQYF

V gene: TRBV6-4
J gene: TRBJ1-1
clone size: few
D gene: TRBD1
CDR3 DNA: TGTGCCAGCAGTGACACGGACAGGGGTACTGAAGCTTTCTTT
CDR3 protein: CASSDTDRGTEAFF

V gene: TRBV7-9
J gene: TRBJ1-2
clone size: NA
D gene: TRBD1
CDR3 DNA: TGTGCCAGCAGCCAGACAGGGTTGGATGGCTACACCTTC
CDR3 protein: CASSQTGLDGYTF

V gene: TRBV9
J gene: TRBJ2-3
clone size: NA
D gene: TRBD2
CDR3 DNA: TGTGCCAGCAGCACTGGACTAGCGGGGGGGCTGACAGATACGCAGTATTTT
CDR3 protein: CASSTGLAGGLTDTQYF

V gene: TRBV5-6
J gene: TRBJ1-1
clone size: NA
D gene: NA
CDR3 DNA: TGTGCCAGCAGCTTAAGGACAGCAAACCCGAACACTGAAGCTTTCTTT
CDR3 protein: CASSLRTANPNTEAFF

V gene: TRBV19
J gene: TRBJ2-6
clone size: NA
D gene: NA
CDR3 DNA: TGTGCCAGTAGTATAGAAACGGGACAATATTCTGGGGCCAACGTCCTGACTTTC
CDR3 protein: CASSIETGQYSGANVLTF

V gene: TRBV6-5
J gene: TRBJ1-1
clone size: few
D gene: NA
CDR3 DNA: TGTGCCAGCAGTTCTAGCTTTATCAGGAACACTGAAGCTTTCTTT
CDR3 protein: CASSSSFIRNTEAFF

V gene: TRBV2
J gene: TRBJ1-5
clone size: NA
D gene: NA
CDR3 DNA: TGTGCCAGCAGCACTTATAGCAATCAGCCCCAGCATTTT
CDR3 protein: CASSTYSNQPQHF

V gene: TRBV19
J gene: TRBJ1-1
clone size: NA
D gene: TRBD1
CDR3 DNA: TGTGCCAGTAGTATTGACAGGGGTGACACTGAAGCTTTCTTT
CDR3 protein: CASSIDRGDTEAFF

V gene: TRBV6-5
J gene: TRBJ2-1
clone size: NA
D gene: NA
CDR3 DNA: TGTGCCAGCAGTTACGACAAATCTGAGCAGTTCTTC
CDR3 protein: CASSYDKSEQFF